These 10 T cell receptor beta chains originate from one sample sequenced in a study of T cells in Graves' hyperthyroidism and ophthalmopathy. It was RNA transcripts that yielded the amplified TCR beta CDR3 regions. When the TCR CDR3 underwent first-round RT-PCR, the HTBI primer set was used. Each CDR3 protein is one row after TCRdb ran MiXCR on the multiplex PCR reads. The data hold a few hundred thousand distinct CDR3 sequences, with around 15% observed a single time. Sequencing input: blood. These receptors all come from a woman aged 40 to 50 with Graves' ophthalmopathy.

This rearrangement joins TRBV5-1 to TRBJ1-2; D is possibly TRBD1 (6 bases). Between the trimmed V and J ends, which lost 1 base and 7 bases, there was a span of 20 bases. This CDR3 has 16 residues. CDR1 is SGHRS and CDR2 is YFSETQ in the germline V gene. The CDR3 DNA follows: TGCGCCAGCAGCTTGTTTGGGGGGGCCCAATCTGGTGGCTACACCTTC. Amino acid sequence: CASSLFGGAQSGGYTF.

The chain couples TRBV19 to TRBJ2-7; D unresolved. The germline V gene has CDR1 LNHDA and CDR2 SQIVND (reference sequence). V lost 4 bases and J lost 0, with 19 bases in between. The length of the CDR3 is 17 residues. DNA of the CDR3: TGTGCCAGTAGTACCTACCTCATCTTTGACTCCTCCTACGAGCAGTACTTC. It encodes CASSTYLIFDSSYEQYF. Filled out from reference TRBV19 and TRBJ2-7, the complete variable domain reads DGGITQSPKYLFRKEGQNVTLSCEQNLNHDAMYWYRQDPGQGLRLIYYSQIVNDFQKGDIAEGYSVSREKKESFPLTVTSAQKNPTAFYLCASSTYLIFDSSYEQYFGPGTRLTVT.

This clonotype was counted ten times or more. This chain links TRBV6-1 with TRBJ1-2, with 12 bases that match TRBD1. CDR1 and CDR2 from the germline V gene are MNHNS and SASEGT. The CDR3 runs 14 residues. V trimming: 6 bases; J trimming: 8 bases; junction bases outside the gene matches: 7. The CDR3 sequence: CASSTGQGAGGYTF. DNA for the CDR3: TGTGCCAGCAGCACGGGACAGGGGGCGGGCGGCTACACCTTC.

This clonotype came up many times. The chain combines TRBV20-1 with TRBJ2-5, with 8 bases lining up with TRBD2. The CDR3 is 14 amino acids. Germline V gene data show CDR1 as DFQATT and CDR2 as SNEGSKA (reference sequence). Trimming removed 5 bases from V and 0 bases from J; junction bases left unmatched: 5. The CDR3 DNA is TGCAGTGCTCCTATAGCGGGATACCAAGAGACCCAGTACTTC. Protein sequence: CSAPIAGYQETQYF.

This clonotype occurred many times. V usage is TRBV7-2 and J usage is TRBJ2-1; D not resolved. CDR3 length: 15 residues. CDR1 SGHTA and CDR2 FQGNSA come from the germline V gene. Trimming cost V 2 bases and J 7 bases, with 15 bases left between them. The CDR3 is CASSLSSASWNEQFF. CDR3 in DNA: TGTGCCAGCAGCTTAAGCAGCGCCTCTTGGAATGAGCAGTTCTTC.

This clonotype occurred many times. The chain links TRBV7-8 to TRBJ1-2; 10 bases align to TRBD1. V dropped 6 bases and J dropped 8; count of bases not matched to a gene: 21. Germline V gives CDR1 SGHVS, CDR2 FQNEAQ. The CDR3 loop spans 18 amino acids. CDR3: CASRPLGNRDRGLKGYTF. The DNA for the CDR3 is TGTGCCAGCAGGCCTCTGGGGAACCGGGACAGGGGCCTGAAGGGCTACACCTTC.

This clonotype was counted ten times or more. The rearrangement joins TRBV3-1 to TRBJ1-1; no firm D call. Trimming cost V 1 base and J 1 base, with 7 bases left between them. Per the germline V gene, CDR1 is LGHDT and CDR2 is YNNKEL (reference sequence). The CDR3 is made up of 14 amino acids. CDR3 sequence reads: CASSQGSTNTEAFF. The CDR3 DNA reads TGTGCCAGCAGCCAAGGGTCGACGAACACTGAAGCTTTCTTT.

This clonotype was detected many times. The gene calls are TRBV20-1 and TRBJ1-5; D is ambiguous. Trimming removed 0 bases from V and 0 bases from J, with 9 bases in between. CDR1 DFQATT and CDR2 SNEGSKA come from the germline V gene (reference sequence). There are 15 residues in the CDR3. The CDR3 reads CSAREGSYSNQPQHF. Written as DNA, the CDR3 is TGCAGTGCTAGAGAAGGGAGCTATAGCAATCAGCCCCAGCATTTT.

There are many counts of this clonotype. V and J are TRBV29-1 and TRBJ1-4; the D is unclear. The CDR3 covers 14 residues. CDR1 and CDR2 (germline): SQVTM, ANQGSEA. The V end was cut by 0 bases, the J end by 8 bases, with 13 bases between. This CDR3 is CSVEDPGFEEKLFF. The CDR3 region has the DNA TGCAGCGTTGAAGATCCGGGGTTTGAGGAAAAACTGTTTTTT.

This clonotype was counted only a few times. The J gene is TRBJ2-5, the V gene TRBV20-1; D possibly corresponds to TRBD2 (7 bases). The J call may be wrong; the DNA end is better matched by TRBJ2-1. Germline CDR1 DFQATT, CDR2 SNEGSKA (reference sequence). The CDR3 is 13 residues long. CDR3 DNA sequence: TGCAGTGTTGAGGGGGGGGGCGGAGAGACCCAGTTCTTC. Encoded protein: CSVEGGGGETQFF.